A selection of T cell receptor beta chains follows, all from one sample in a study of T cell clones after liver transplantation. The method was immunoSEQ multiplex PCR; TCRdb's version includes in-frame clones alone and lacks a portion of them. The sample yields 55,000 to 75,000 clones, about 73% seen once. This sample comprised CD4+ T cells from blood, obtained at the approximately 15-month timepoint. The receptors originated from a human patient who received a liver transplant. Part of the T cells may come from the graft donor. CDR3s include the opening cysteine and the closing phenylalanine or tryptophan.

TRBV11-2,TRBJ2-2,CASSLDRGRTGELFF
TRBV5-1,TRBJ1-5,CASSPCRDRTHSNQPQHF
TRBV6-1,TRBJ2-5,CASSGQGDFKQETQYF
TRBV7-2,TRBJ2-1,CASSVLAGGGNEQFF
TRBV5-1,TRBJ2-1,CASSLVTGNLNNEQFF
TRBV5-1,TRBJ2-3,CASSSEGRGIDTQYF
TRBV28,TRBJ2-7,CASSLSATGSHEQYF
TRBV19,TRBJ1-4,CASSIFGEKLFF
TRBV7-8,TRBJ2-7,CASSLLAGGITYEQYF
TRBV7-6,TRBJ2-2,CASSTYSAMNTGELFF
TRBV7-2,TRBJ2-1,CASSYIGSGEHEQFF
TRBV5-6,TRBJ2-1,CASSPTPSGDYNEQFF
TRBV4-1,TRBJ1-2,CASSQDWVFGYTF
TRBV28,TRBJ2-1,CASSTSSGGVNNEQFF
TRBV27,TRBJ1-5,CASSFRVGQPQHF
TRBV18,TRBJ1-1,CASSPLGAGTYTEAFF
TRBV7-8,TRBJ1-1,CASSLALNTEAFF
TRBV14,TRBJ1-1,CASSQGQGRTEAFF
TRBV14,TRBJ2-1,CASSRLAGGIDEQFF
TRBV5-8,TRBJ2-7,CASSPAYEQYF
TRBV5-4,TRBJ2-3,CASSLYLGTGTDTQYF
TRBV7-9,TRBJ1-6,CASSGTGGSPLHF
TRBV6-1,TRBJ2-5,CASNPTATQETQYF
TRBV21-1,TRBJ2-3,CASSKVASTDTQYF
TRBV7-2,TRBJ2-5,CASSLNRETQYF
TRBV5-3,TRBJ1-2,CARSLSTGYGNYGYTF
TRBV5-1,TRBJ1-2,CASRQMNGINYGYTF
TRBV6-1,TRBJ1-2,CASRDRVQSYGYTF
TRBV19,TRBJ2-3,CASSGAEEFTDTQYF
TRBV30,TRBJ1-4,CAWSGVEKLFF
TRBV11-3,TRBJ2-3,CASSSSGQGLTDTQYF
TRBV2,TRBJ2-3,CATTDSHTQYF
TRBV7-7,TRBJ2-2,CASSLGLAETGELFF
TRBV2,TRBJ2-2,CASSLAGGPSGELFF
TRBV19,TRBJ1-5,CASSPRDSYSNQPQHF
TRBV19,TRBJ1-4,CASSISRGDEKLFF
TRBV28,TRBJ2-2,CASSPSPGTSGSSGTGELFF
TRBV27,TRBJ1-5,CASSLDVGQPQHF
TRBV29-1,TRBJ1-2,CSVEDRLYGYTF
TRBV5-1,TRBJ2-5,CASSLATISQETQYF
TRBV11-1,TRBJ2-3,CASSLGRGGGDTQYF
TRBV6-9,TRBJ1-4,CASIHWGGSEKLFF
TRBV27,TRBJ1-4,CASSSPAPNEKLFF
TRBV7-2,TRBJ1-1,CASSLNMGSTEAFF
TRBV5-6,TRBJ2-5,CASSQGPKETQYF
TRBV18,TRBJ1-1,CASSPVTAESNTEAFF
TRBV6-5,TRBJ1-3,CASSRTTSGNTIYF
TRBV19,TRBJ2-3,CASSNRLSTTYTDTQYF
TRBV4-1,TRBJ2-1,CASSQSGTPNNEQFF
TRBV5-1,TRBJ1-4,CASSFNRLDEKLFF
TRBV28,TRBJ2-1,CASSQTSPVSYNEQFF
TRBV5-1,TRBJ1-2,CASSFGQGGGYTF
TRBV6-6,TRBJ1-1,CASSFGQGRTEAFF
TRBV6-6,TRBJ1-3,CASSYLEGGSGNTIYF
TRBV5-1,TRBJ2-3,CASFKALSYTDTQYF